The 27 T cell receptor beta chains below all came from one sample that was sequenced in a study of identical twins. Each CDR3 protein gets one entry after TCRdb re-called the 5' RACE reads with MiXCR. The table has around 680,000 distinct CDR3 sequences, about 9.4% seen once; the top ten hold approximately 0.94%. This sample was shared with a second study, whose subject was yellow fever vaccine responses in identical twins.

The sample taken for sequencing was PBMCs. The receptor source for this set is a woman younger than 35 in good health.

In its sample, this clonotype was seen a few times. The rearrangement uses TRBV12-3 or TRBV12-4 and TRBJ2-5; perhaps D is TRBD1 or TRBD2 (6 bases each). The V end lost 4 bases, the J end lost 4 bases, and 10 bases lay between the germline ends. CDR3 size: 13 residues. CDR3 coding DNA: TGTGCCAGCAGTTGGGGGGCCGGAGAGACCCAGTACTTC. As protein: CASSWGAGETQYF.

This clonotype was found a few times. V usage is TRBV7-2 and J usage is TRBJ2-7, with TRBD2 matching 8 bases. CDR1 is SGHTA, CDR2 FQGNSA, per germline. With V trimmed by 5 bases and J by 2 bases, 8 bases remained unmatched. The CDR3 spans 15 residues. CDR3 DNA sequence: TGTGCCAGCAGCCCAATAGCGGGACCCACCTACGAGCAGTACTTC. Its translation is CASSPIAGPTYEQYF.

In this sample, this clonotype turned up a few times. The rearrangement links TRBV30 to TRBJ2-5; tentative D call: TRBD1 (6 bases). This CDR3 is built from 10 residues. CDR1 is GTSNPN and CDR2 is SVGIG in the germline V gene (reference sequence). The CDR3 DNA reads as TGTGTGGTAGGGGGAGAGACCCAGTACTTC. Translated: CVVGGETQYF.

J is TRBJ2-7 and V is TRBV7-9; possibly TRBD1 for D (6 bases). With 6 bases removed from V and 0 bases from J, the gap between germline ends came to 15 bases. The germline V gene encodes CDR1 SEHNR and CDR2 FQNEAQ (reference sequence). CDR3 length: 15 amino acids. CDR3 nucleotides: TGTGCCAGCAGGGGCCCGACAGGACCCTCCTACGAGCAGTACTTC. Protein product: CASRGPTGPSYEQYF.

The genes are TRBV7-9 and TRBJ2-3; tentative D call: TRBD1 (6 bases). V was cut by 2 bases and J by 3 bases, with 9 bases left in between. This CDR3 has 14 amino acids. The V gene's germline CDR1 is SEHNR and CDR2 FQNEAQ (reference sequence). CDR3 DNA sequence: TGTGCCAGCAGCTTAAACGGACAGACAGATACGCAGTATTTT. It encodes CASSLNGQTDTQYF.

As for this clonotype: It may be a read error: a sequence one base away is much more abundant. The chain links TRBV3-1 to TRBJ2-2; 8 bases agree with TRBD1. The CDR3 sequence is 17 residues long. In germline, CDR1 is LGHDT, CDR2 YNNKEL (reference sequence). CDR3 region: CTSSDSDGQGNTGELFF. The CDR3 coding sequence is TGTACCAGCAGCGACTCTGATGGACAGGGGAACACCGGGGAGCTGTTTTTT.

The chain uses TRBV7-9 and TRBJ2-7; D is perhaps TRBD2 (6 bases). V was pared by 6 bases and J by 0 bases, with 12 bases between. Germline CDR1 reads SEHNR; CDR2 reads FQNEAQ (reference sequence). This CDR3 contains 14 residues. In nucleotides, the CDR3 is TGTGCCAGCAGAGGAGGGTCCAGCTCCTACGAGCAGTACTTC. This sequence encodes CASRGGSSSYEQYF.

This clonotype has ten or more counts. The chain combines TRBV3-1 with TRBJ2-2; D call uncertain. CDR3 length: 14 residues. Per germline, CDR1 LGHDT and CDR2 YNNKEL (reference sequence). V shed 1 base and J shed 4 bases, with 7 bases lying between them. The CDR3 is CASSQVLGTGELFF. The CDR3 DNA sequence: TGTGCCAGCAGCCAAGTCCTGGGCACCGGGGAGCTGTTTTTT.

CDR3 sequence: CASSPSTGGISNTGELFF. The CDR3 coding sequence is TGCGCCAGCAGCCCCTCGACGGGGGGGATATCGAACACCGGGGAGCTGTTTTTT. The chain is built from TRBV5-1 and TRBJ2-2; TRBD2 matches at 8 bases. Germline CDR1 SGHRS, CDR2 YFSETQ. This CDR3 spans 18 amino acids. Unmatched junction bases numbered 11, after V lost 4 bases and J lost 0 bases.

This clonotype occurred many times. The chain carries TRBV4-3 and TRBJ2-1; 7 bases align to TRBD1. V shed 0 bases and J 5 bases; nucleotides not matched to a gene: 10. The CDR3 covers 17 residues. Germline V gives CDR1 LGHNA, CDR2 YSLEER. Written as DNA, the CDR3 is TGCGCCAGCAGCCAAGATTGGTTGGGGACAGCGAACAATGAGCAGTTCTTC. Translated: CASSQDWLGTANNEQFF.

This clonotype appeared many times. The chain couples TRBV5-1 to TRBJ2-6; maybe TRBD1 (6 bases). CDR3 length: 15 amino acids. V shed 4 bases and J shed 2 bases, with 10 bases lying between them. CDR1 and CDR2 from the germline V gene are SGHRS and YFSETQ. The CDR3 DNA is TGCGCCAGCAGCCCGGACAGCCCTGGGGCCAACGTCCTGACTTTC. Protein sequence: CASSPDSPGANVLTF.

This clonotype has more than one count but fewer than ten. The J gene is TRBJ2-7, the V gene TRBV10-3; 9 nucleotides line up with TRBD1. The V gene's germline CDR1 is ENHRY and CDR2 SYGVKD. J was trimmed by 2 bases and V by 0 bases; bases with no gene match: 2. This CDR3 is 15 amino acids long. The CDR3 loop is CAISESGQGPYEQYF. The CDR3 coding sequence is TGTGCCATCAGTGAGTCGGGACAGGGACCCTACGAGCAGTACTTC.

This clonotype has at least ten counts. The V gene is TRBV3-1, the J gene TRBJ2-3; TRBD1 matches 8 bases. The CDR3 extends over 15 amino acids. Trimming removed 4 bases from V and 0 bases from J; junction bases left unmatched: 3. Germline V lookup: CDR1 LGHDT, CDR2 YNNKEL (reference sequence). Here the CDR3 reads CASSPRDRSTDTQYF. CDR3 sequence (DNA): TGTGCCAGCAGCCCCCGGGACAGGAGCACAGATACGCAGTATTTT.

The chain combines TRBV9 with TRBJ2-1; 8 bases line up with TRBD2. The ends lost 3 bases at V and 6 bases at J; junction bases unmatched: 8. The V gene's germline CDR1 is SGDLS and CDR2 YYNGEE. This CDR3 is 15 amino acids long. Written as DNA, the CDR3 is TGTGCCAGCAGCGCCGCCGGGACTAGTATCAATGAGCAGTTCTTC. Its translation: CASSAAGTSINEQFF.

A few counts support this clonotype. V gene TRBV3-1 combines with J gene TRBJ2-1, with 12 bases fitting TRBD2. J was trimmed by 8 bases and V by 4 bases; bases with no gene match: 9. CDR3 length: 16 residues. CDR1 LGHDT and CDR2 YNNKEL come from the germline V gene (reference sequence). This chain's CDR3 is CASSPRLAGAGDEQFF. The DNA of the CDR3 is TGTGCCAGCAGCCCCAGACTAGCGGGGGCCGGGGATGAGCAGTTCTTC.

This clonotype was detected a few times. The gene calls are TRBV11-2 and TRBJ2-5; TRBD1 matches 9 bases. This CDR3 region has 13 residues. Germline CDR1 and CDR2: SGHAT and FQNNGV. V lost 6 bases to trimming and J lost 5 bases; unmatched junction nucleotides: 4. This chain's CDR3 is CASRTTGGETQYF. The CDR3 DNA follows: TGTGCCAGCAGGACCACAGGGGGCGAGACCCAGTACTTC.

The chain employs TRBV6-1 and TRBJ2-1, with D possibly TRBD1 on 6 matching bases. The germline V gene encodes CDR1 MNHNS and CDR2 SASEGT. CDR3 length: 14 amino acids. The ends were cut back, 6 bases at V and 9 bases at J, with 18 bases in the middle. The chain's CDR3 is CASRTTGTISEQFF. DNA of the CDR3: TGTGCCAGCAGAACTACAGGGACAATCAGTGAGCAGTTCTTC.

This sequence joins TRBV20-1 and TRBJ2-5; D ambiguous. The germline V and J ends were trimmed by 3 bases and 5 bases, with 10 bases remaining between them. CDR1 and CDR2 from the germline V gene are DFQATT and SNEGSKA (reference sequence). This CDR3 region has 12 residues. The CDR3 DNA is TGCAGTGCTAGCCTAGATGGGGAGACCCAGTACTTC. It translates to CSASLDGETQYF.

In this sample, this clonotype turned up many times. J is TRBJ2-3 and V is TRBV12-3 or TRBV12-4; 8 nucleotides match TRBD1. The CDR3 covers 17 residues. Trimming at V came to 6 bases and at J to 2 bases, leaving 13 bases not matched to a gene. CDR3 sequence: CASSFLGTGKDTDTQYF. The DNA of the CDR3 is TGTGCCAGCAGCTTCCTGGGGACAGGAAAGGACACAGATACGCAGTATTTT.

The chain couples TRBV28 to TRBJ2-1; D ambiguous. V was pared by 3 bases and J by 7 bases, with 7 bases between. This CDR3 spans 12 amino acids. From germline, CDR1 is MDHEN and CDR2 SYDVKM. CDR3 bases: TGTGCCAGCAGTTTTCTTACTAATGAGCAGTTCTTC. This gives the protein CASSFLTNEQFF.

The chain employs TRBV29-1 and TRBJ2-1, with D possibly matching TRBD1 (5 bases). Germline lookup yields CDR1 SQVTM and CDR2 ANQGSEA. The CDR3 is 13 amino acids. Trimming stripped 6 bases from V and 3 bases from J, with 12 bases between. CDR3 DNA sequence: TGCAGCGTAGATGTTGACAGCTACAATGAGCAGTTCTTC. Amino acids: CSVDVDSYNEQFF.

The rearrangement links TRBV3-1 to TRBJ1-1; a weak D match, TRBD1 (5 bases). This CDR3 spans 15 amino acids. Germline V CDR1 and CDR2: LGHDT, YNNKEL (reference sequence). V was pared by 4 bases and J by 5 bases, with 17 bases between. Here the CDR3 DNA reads TGTGCCAGCAGCCGAAAAGGGATGGGGGAAACTGAAGCTTTCTTT. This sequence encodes CASSRKGMGETEAFF. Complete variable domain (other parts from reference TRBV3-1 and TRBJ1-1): DTAVSQTPKYLVTQMGNDKSIKCEQNLGHDTMYWYKQDSKKFLKIMFSYNNKELIINETVPNRFSPKSPDKAHLNLHINSLELGDSAVYFCASSRKGMGETEAFFGQGTRLTVV.

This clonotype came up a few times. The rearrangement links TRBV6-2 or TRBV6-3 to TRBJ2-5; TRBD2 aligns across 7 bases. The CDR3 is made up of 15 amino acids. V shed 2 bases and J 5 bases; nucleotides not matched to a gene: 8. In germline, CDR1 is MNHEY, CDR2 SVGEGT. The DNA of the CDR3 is TGTGCCAGCAGTTACCGAGGACTAGGGACGGAGACCCAGTACTTC. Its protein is CASSYRGLGTETQYF.

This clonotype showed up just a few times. The CDR3 coding sequence is TGTGCCAGCAAGGACGGTGTATTCTACGAGCAGTACTTC. Translated, it gives CASKDGVFYEQYF. The chain carries TRBV6-2 or TRBV6-3 and TRBJ2-7; D gene unclear. CDR1 and CDR2 (germline): MNHEY, SVGEGT. This CDR3 region has 13 residues. Trimming pared 7 bases from V and 3 bases from J, leaving 13 bases between.

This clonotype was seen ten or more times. CDR3 region: CSVARAPSGANVLTF. Written as DNA, the CDR3 is TGCAGTGTCGCCAGGGCCCCGTCTGGGGCCAACGTCCTGACTTTC. The V and J genes are TRBV20-1 and TRBJ2-6, with D perhaps matching TRBD1 (5 bases). The ends were cut back, 7 bases at V and 1 base at J, with 14 bases in the middle. The V gene's germline CDR1 is DFQATT and CDR2 SNEGSKA (reference sequence). The CDR3 contains 15 residues.

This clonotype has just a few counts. CDR3 sequence (DNA): TGTGCCAGCAGCTTGACAACCGTATACAATGAGCAGTTCTTC. Translated, it gives CASSLTTVYNEQFF. The chain combines TRBV7-2 with TRBJ2-1; no reliable D call. Germline lookup yields CDR1 SGHTA and CDR2 FQGNSA. This CDR3 is 14 amino acids long. With 3 bases removed from V and 4 bases from J, the gap between germline ends came to 10 bases.

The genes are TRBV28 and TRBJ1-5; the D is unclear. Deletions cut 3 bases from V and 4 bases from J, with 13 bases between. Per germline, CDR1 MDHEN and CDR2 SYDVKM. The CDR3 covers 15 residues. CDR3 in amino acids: CASSFSTWGNQPQHF. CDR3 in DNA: TGTGCCAGCAGTTTCAGTACGTGGGGTAATCAGCCCCAGCATTTT.